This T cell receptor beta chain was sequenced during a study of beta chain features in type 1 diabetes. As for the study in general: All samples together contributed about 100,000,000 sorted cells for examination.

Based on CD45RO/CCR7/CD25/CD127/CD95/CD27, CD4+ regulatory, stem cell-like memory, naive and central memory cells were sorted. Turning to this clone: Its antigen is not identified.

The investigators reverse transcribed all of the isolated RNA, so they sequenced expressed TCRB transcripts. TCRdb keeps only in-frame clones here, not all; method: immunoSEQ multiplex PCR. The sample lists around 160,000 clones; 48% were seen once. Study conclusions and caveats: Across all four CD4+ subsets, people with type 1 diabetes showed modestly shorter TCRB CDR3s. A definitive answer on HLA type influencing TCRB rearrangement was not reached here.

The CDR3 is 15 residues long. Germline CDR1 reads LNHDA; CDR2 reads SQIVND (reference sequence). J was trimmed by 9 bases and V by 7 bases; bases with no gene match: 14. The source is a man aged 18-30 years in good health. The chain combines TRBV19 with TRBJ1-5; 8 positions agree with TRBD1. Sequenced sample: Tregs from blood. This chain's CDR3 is CASMKTGVNRSPQHF. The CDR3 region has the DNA TGTGCCAGTATGAAGACAGGGGTTAATAGGTCGCCCCAGCATTTT.